This T cell receptor (beta chain) is drawn from a study of T cells in narcolepsy. Overall study context: Healthy controls were enrolled alongside patients with narcolepsy type 1 or type 2. Study results and caveats: Autoreactive clone sequences were missing from some blood memory CD4+ repertoires. Autoreactive HCRT-specific and TRIB2-specific clonotypes were marked in same-patient CSF-versus-blood CD4+ comparisons. Autoreactive clonotypes reportedly recurred in blood of same and different patients, not controls.

Data came from immunoSEQ multiplex PCR; TCRdb stores just in-frame clones and leaves some out. The sample has just under 30,000 clones; more than 70% are singletons. This CDR3 spans 14 amino acids. The ends were cut back, 2 bases at V and 0 bases at J, with 6 bases in the middle. Germline V gives CDR1 MNHNS, CDR2 SASEGT. About this clone: Its antigen is not identified.

What was sequenced was memory (CD45RA-) CD4+ T cells from blood. The gene calls are TRBV6-1 and TRBJ2-3; D is uncertain. This TCR was sampled from a human donor in good health. The CDR3 spells CASSEMHSTDTQYF. CDR3 DNA sequence: TGTGCCAGCAGTGAAATGCACAGCACAGATACGCAGTATTTT.